This T cell receptor beta chain was identified during a study of beta chain features in type 1 diabetes (dated by TCRdb to the late 2010s). Describing the broader study: No differences in mean age, gender distribution, total cell number or subset yield were found between patients and healthy donors. A total of roughly 100 million sorted cells were examined across all samples, and the number of cells per subset was strongly correlated with RNA yield. The study compared the TCRB repertoires of sorted circulating CD4+ T cell subsets in recently diagnosed type 1 diabetes patients with those in matched healthy donors. Regulatory and stem cell-like memory subsets were obtained from only 8 patients and about eight healthy donors, while naive and central memory subsets were obtained from all 28 donors.

General study outcomes and caveats: Only small numbers of individuals were included in the HLA sub-analyses, which left unresolved whether HLA type had any influence on TCRB rearrangement. Type 1 diabetes patients showed a moderate but significant shortening of TCRB CDR3 length in all four CD4+ subsets. Fewer insertions and more nucleotide deletions at VDJ recombination sites were observed in patients with type 1 diabetes, implying thymic rearrangement abnormalities. The naive, central memory and regulatory TCRB repertoires appeared to resemble one another more closely among patients than among healthy donors. Because cDNA rather than genomic DNA was sequenced, highly expressing activated cells could have been over-represented, although no difference in activation and CD3 levels was found between groups. Shorter templates might have been favored by PCR, but patient and control samples were amplified and corrected together, so both groups would have been affected equally by any skew.

CDR1 and CDR2, per the germline V gene, are SGHTA and FQGNSA. The junction shows trimming of 3 bases on V and 3 bases on J, and the gene matches do not reach 8 bases of it. From its cysteine to its phenylalanine, the CDR3 spans 16 amino acids. Of the read, only the CDR3 DNA is kept; its 48 bases are in frame from base 1. The High Capacity cDNA Reverse Transcription Kit was used to reverse transcribe all of the isolated RNA, meaning that expressed TCRB transcripts were what got sequenced. Deep immunoSEQ sequencing was applied to naive, central memory and regulatory T cell samples, giving an average of roughly 3.3 million total reads per sample. After sorted cells were lysed in RLT buffer, RNA was extracted with DNase-treated RNeasy Micro or Mini kits, with the choice depending on cell number. Each cell subset was processed on its own to prevent cross-contamination, while patient and healthy donor samples were processed together. The immunoSEQ multiplex PCR was used to amplify TCRB sequences from cDNA, generating 87-bp fragments that spanned the CDR3 region. Amplicons were sequenced on the Illumina HiSeq platform. On the study's bioinformatics: PCR bias was corrected computationally using synthetic template baselines, and reads within Hamming distance 2 were collapsed, with unmergeable singletons discarded. Reads were aligned against IMGT to assign V, D and J genes, CDR3 length and insertions or deletions at six rearrangement sites. Within each subset, clonotype counts were normalized to sorted cell number, after which true diversity and Gini coefficients were computed with the tcR R package. The overlap coefficient, calculated on TCRB nucleotide sequences, was used to measure repertoire sharing. The immuneACCESS repertoire file appears here via TCRdb, limited to in-frame rearrangements. These files lack a portion of the clones; in checked studies, under half of the deficit traces to unresolved V genes, and the cause of the others is not known. V and J calls and clone size are given by that table; D and trimming were obtained from the DNA. The sample records 60,000 or so clones, around half of which are singletons. The leading ten clones occupy approximately 2.5% of the sample.

About this clone: Its antigen has not been determined. There are no base qualities to consult, and no much larger clone falls within one base.

From each donor, a single peripheral blood sample of around 120 mL on average was drawn into heparinised tubes. A BD FACSAria II was used to sort naive, central memory, regulatory and stem cell-like memory CD4+ T cells with a panel that included CD45RO, CCR7, CD25, CD127, CD95 and CD27. A purity above 95% was achieved for all sorted populations. Right away, PBMCs were isolated by Lymphoprep density gradient centrifugation and were stained directly, with no culture step. Samples were stained and sorted in pairs, with one healthy donor and one patient per experiment, so that batch effects were minimized.

The sequenced sample consisted of Tregs from blood. Reading the label with the study, this specimen's cell subset or site is: regulatory CD4+ T cells. The origin of this receptor is a middle-aged woman with type 1 diabetes. Recombination joined TRBV7-2 with TRBJ2-3; 8 bases in between match TRBD2. The CDR3 has the sequence CASSFASRGDTDTQYF. The DNA sequence reads TGTGCCAGCAGCTTTGCTTCGCGGGGGGATACAGATACGCAGTATTTT.